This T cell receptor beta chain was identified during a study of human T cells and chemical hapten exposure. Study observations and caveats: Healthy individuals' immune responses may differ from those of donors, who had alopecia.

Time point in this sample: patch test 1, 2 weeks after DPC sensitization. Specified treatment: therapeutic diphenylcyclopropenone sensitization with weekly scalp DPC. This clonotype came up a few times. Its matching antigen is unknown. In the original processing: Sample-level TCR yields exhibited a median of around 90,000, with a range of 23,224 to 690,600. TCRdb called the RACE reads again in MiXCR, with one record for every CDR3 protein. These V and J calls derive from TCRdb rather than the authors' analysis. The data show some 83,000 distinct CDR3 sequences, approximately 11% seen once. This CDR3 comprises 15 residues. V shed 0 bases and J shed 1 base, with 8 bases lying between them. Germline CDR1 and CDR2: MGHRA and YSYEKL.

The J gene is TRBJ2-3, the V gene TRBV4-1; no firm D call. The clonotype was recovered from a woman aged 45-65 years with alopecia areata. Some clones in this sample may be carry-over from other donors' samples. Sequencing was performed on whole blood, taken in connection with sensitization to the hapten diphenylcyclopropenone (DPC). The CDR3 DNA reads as TGCGCCAGCAGCCAAGACGTAGGGCGCACAGATACGCAGTATTTT. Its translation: CASSQDVGRTDTQYF.